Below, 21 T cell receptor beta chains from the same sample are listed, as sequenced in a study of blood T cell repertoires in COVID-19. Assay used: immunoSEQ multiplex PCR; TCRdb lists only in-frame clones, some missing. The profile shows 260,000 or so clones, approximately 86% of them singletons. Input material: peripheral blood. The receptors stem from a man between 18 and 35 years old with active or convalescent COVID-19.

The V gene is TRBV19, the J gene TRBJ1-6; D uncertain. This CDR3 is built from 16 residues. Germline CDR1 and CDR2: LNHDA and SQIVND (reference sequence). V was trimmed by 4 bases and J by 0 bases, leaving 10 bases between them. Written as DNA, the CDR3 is TGTGCCAGTAGTACACAACAGAGCTCCTATAATTCACCCCTCCACTTT. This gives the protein CASSTQQSSYNSPLHF.

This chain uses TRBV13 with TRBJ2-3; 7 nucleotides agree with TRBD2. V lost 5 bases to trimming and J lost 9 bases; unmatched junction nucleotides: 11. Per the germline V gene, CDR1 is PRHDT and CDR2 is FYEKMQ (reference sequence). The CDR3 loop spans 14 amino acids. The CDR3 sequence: CASSPPGGKLTQYF. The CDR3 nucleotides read TGTGCCAGCAGCCCCCCCGGGGGGAAATTGACGCAGTATTTT.

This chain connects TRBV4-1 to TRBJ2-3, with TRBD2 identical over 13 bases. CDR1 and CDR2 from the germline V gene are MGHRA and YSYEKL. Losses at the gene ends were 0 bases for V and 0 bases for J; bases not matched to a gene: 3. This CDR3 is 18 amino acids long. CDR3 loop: CASSQELAGGPSTDTQYF. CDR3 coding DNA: TGCGCCAGCAGCCAAGAACTAGCGGGGGGGCCGAGCACAGATACGCAGTATTTT.

Written as DNA, the CDR3 is TGTGCCAGCAGTCTGGGACTAGCGGGGGGCGCCTTCACAGATACGCAGTATTTT. Protein sequence: CASSLGLAGGAFTDTQYF. V is TRBV6-2 or TRBV6-3 and J is TRBJ2-3, with 15 bases lining up with TRBD2. This CDR3 contains 18 residues. J was trimmed by 2 bases and V by 5 bases; bases with no gene match: 8. Germline assignment: CDR1 MNHEY and CDR2 SVGEGT.

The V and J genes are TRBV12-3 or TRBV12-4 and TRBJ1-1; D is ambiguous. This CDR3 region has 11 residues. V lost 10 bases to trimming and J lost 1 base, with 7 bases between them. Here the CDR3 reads CAILSNTEAFF. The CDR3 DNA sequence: TGTGCCATCCTATCGAACACTGAAGCTTTCTTT.

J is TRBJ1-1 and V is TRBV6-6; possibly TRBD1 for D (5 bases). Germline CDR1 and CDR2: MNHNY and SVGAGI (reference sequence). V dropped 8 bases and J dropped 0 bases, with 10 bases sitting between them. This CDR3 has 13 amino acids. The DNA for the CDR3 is TGTGCCAGCCGGGGGACGGTGAACACTGAAGCTTTCTTT. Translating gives CASRGTVNTEAFF.

CDR3 coding DNA: TGTGCCAGCGAGGGGGGGCCCTACAATGAGCAGTTCTTC. Protein product: CASEGGPYNEQFF. V usage is TRBV27 and J usage is TRBJ2-1; D perhaps matches TRBD2 (7 bases). V lost 8 bases to trimming and J lost 2 bases, with 10 bases between them. CDR1 MNHEY and CDR2 SMNVEV come from the germline V gene (reference sequence). CDR3 length: 13 amino acids.

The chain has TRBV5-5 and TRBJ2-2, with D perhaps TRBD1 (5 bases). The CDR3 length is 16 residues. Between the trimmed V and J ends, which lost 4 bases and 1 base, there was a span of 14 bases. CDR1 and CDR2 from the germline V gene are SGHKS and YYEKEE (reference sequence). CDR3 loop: CASSLLDGQNTGELFF. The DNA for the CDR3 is TGTGCCAGCAGCCTTCTGGACGGACAGAACACCGGGGAGCTGTTTTTT.

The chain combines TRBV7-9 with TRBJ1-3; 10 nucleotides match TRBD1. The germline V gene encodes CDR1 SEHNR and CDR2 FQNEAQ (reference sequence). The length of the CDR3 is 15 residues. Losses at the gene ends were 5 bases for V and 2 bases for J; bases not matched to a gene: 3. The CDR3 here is CASSRDRGPGNTIYF. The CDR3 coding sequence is TGTGCCAGCAGCCGTGACAGGGGGCCTGGAAACACCATATATTTT. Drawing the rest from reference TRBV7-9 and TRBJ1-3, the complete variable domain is DTGVSQNPRHKITKRGQNVTFRCDPISEHNRLYWYRQTLGQGPEFLTYFQNEAQLEKSRLLSDRFSAERPKGSFSTLEIQRTEQGDSAMYLCASSRDRGPGNTIYFGEGSWLTVV.

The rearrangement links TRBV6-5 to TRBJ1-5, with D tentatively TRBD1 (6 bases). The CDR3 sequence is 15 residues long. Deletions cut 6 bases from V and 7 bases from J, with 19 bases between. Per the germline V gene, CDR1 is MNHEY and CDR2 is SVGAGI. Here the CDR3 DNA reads TGTGCCAGCAGGACCTACAACAGGGTAGACCAGCCCCAGCATTTT. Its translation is CASRTYNRVDQPQHF.

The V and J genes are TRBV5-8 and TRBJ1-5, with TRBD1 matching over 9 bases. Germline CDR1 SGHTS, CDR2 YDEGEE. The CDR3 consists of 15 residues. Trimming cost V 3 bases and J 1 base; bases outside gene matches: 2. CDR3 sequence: CASSSGTGSNQPQHF. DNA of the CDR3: TGTGCCAGCAGCTCCGGGACAGGGAGCAATCAGCCCCAGCATTTT. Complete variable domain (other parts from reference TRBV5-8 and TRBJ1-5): EAGVTQSPTHLIKTRGQQATLRCSPISGHTSVYWYQQALGLGLQFLLWYDEGEERNRGNFPPRFSGRQFPNYSSELNVNALELEDSALYLCASSSGTGSNQPQHFGDGTRLSIL.

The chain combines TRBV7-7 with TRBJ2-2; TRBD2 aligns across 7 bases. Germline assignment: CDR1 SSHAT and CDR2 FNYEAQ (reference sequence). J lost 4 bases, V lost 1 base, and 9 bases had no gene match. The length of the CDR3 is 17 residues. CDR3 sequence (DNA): TGTGCCAGCAGCTTAGAGGTCGGGGGGTCAATCACCGGGGAGCTGTTTTTT. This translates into CASSLEVGGSITGELFF.

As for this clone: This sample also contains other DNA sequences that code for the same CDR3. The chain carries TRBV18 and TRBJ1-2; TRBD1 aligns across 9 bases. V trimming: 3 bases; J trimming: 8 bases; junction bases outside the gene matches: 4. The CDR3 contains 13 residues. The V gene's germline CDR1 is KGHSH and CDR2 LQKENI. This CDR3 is CASSPRTGDGYTF. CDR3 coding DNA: TGTGCCAGCTCACCCCGGACAGGGGACGGCTACACCTTC.

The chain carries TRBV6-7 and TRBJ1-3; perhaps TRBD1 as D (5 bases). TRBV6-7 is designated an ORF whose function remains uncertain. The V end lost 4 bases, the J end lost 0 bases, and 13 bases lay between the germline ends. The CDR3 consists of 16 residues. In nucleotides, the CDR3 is TGTGCCAGCAGTTTCCGCCGACAGTTCTCTGGAAACACCATATATTTT. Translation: CASSFRRQFSGNTIYF.

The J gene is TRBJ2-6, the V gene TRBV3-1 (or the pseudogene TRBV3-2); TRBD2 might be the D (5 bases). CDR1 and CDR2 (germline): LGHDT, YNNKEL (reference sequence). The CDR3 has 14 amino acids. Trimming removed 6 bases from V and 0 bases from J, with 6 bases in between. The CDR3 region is CASSGSSGANVLTF. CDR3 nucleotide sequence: TGTGCCAGCAGTGGGAGCTCTGGGGCCAACGTCCTGACTTTC.

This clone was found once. The CDR3 nucleotides read TGTGCCAGCACTCCTACGGGACAGGGCGACTACGAGCAGTACTTC. This gives the protein CASTPTGQGDYEQYF. This chain links TRBV25-1 with TRBJ2-7; 9 nucleotides line up with TRBD1. CDR3 length: 15 residues. The V gene end was trimmed by 7 bases and the J gene end by 3 bases; junction bases not matched to a gene: 10. In germline, CDR1 is MGHDK, CDR2 SYGVNS.

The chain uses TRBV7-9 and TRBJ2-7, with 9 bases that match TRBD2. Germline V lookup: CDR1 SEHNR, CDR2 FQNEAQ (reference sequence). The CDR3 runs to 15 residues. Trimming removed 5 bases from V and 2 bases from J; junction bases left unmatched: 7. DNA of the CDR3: TGTGCCAGCAGCGAACTAGCGGGCTATACCTACGAGCAGTACTTC. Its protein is CASSELAGYTYEQYF.

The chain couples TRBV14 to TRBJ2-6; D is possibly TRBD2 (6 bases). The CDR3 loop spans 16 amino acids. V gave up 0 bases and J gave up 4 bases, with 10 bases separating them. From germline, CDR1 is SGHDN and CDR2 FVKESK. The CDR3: CASSQEGGWGANVLTF. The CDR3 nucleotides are TGTGCCAGCAGCCAAGAAGGAGGGTGGGGGGCCAACGTCCTGACTTTC.

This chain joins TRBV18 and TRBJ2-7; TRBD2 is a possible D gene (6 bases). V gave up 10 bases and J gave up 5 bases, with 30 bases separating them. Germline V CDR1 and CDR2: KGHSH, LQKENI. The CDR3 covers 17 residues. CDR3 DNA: TGTGCCAACTTGGACGGGAGTGGGGAATTCGGGTCCGACGAGCAGTACTTC. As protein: CANLDGSGEFGSDEQYF.

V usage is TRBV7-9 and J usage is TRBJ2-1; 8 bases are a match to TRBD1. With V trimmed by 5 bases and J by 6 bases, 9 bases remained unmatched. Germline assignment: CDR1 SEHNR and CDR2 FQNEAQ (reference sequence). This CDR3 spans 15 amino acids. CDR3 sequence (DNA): TGTGCCAGCAGCCCTAGTGGACAGGGAATCAATGAGCAGTTCTTC. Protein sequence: CASSPSGQGINEQFF.

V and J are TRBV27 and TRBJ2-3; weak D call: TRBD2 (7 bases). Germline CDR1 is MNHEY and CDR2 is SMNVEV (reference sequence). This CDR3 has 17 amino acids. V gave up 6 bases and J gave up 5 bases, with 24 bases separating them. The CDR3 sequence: CASSAIPPGGQGDTQYF. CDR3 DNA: TGTGCCAGCAGCGCGATCCCTCCGGGGGGCCAGGGAGATACGCAGTATTTT.